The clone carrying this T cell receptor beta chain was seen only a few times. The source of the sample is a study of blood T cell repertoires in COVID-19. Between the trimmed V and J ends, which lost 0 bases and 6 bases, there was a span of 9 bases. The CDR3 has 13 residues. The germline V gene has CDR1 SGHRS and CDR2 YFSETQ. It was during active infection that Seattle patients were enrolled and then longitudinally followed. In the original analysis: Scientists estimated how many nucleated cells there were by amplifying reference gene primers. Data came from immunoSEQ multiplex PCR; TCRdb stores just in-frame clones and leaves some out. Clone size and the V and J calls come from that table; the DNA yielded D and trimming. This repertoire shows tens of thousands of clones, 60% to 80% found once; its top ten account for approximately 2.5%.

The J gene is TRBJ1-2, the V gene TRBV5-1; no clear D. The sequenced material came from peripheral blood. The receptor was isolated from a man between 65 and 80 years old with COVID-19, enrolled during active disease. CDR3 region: CASSLGGRDGYTF. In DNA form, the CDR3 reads TGCGCCAGCAGCTTGGGAGGGAGGGATGGCTACACCTTC.